The present entry profiles one T cell receptor (beta chain) with its context. This specimen comes from a study of cytomegalovirus exposure and HLA in healthy donors. The CDR3 sequence is 15 residues long. J lost 4 bases, V lost 6 bases, and 11 bases had no gene match. Germline V gene lookup returns CDR1 MNHEY and CDR2 SVGAGI. With 60 Vbeta and 13 Jbeta primers, the PCR was carried out. Clones were sequenced by immunoSEQ multiplex PCR, and TCRdb holds only the in-frame ones, with some missing. This sample's table reports approximately 110,000 clones. Donors were ostensibly healthy at sampling, although undocumented immune exposures were probable.

This TCR was recovered from a man aged 18 to 29 in good health and CMV-seronegative. The genes are TRBV6-5 and TRBJ2-7, with 8 bases lining up with TRBD1. Sequences were obtained from PBMCs. CDR3 sequence (DNA): TGTGCCAGCAGCCGACCGTCGACAGGGGTATACGAGCAGTACTTC. It specifies CASSRPSTGVYEQYF.